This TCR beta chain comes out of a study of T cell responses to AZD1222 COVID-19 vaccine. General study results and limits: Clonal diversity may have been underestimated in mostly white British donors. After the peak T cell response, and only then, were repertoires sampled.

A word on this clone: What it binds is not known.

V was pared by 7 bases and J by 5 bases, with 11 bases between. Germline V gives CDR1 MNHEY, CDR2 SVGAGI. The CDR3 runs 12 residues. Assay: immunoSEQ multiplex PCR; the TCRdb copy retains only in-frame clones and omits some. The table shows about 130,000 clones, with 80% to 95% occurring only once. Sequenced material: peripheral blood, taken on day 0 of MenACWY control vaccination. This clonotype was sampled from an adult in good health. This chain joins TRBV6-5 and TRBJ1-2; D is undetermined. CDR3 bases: TGTGCCAGCAACTTAGGACGGTATGGCTACACCTTC. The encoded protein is CASNLGRYGYTF.